This note documents a single T cell receptor (beta chain) sequence. These data are taken from a study of blood T cell repertoires in COVID-19. Study in general: PBMCs, B-cell-depleted T cells, or T cells provided the cDNA or gDNA that made up the material.

In the original processing: Scientists estimated how many nucleated cells there were by amplifying reference gene primers. Only in-frame clones appear in the TCRdb table, and some are missing; sequencing was by immunoSEQ multiplex PCR. V, J and clone size derive from that table, while D and trimming were established from the DNA sequence. The sample carries 200,000 to 250,000 clones, approximately 82% recorded once. The CDR3 has 13 amino acids. V was trimmed by 3 bases and J by 7 bases, leaving 8 bases between them. Germline CDR1 is SGHRS and CDR2 is YFSETQ. The sequencing sample was made of peripheral blood. The gene calls are TRBV5-1 and TRBJ1-6, with D possibly TRBD1 on 6 matching bases. This receptor was obtained from a human donor in a cohort sampled during active COVID-19. CDR3 protein: CASSWTANSPLHF. CDR3 in DNA: TGCGCCAGCAGCTGGACAGCCAATTCACCCCTCCACTTT. The full variable domain, rest sourced from reference TRBV5-1 and TRBJ1-6, is KAGVTQTPRYLIKTRGQQVTLSCSPISGHRSVSWYQQTPGQGLQFLFEYFSETQRNKGNFPGRFSGRQFSNSRSEMNVSTLELGDSALYLCASSWTANSPLHFGNGTRLTVT.